A selection of T cell receptor beta chains follows, all from one sample in a study of technical replicates of blood from a handful of donors. Libraries were prepared by immunoSEQ multiplex PCR; TCRdb keeps only in-frame clonotypes and omits some of them. The sample consists of fewer than 90,000 clones, around 92% of them appearing once. Sequenced sample: T cells isolated from PBMCs. All receptors derive from a human donor in good health. The CDR3 runs from the conserved cysteine through the conserved F or W. D genes are given only for firm matches. Size is stated for part of the rows, as once, few or many counts, or as a class when the clone is expanded.

d_call,v_call,clone_size,j_call,cdr3_aa,cdr3_nt
TRBD2,TRBV5-1,-,TRBJ2-1,CASSLGGGFTYNEQFF,TGCGCCAGCAGCTTGGGGGGGGGTTTTACCTACAATGAGCAGTTCTTC
-,TRBV21-1,-,TRBJ1-5,CASSKEGSDQPQHF,TGTGCCAGCAGCAAAGAGGGGTCCGATCAGCCCCAGCATTTT
TRBD2,TRBV5-6,-,TRBJ2-5,CASSPGTRRLETQYF,TGTGCCAGCAGCCCCGGGACTAGGAGATTAGAGACCCAGTACTTC
-,TRBV30,-,TRBJ2-6,CAWSTPGANVLTF,TGTGCCTGGAGTACTCCTGGGGCCAACGTCCTGACTTTC
-,TRBV18,-,TRBJ1-4,CASSPPGARGNEKLFF,TGTGCCAGCTCACCACCGGGGGCCAGGGGTAATGAAAAACTGTTTTTT
TRBD1,TRBV12-5,once,TRBJ1-4,CASGSPIDRGRHEKLFF,TGTGCTAGTGGTTCACCCATCGACAGGGGCCGACATGAAAAACTGTTTTTT
-,TRBV10-1,-,TRBJ1-2,CASSDQPGRYGYTF,TGCGCCAGCAGTGACCAACCAGGGCGGTATGGCTACACCTTC
TRBD2,TRBV9,-,TRBJ2-7,CASSVRGGGEQYF,TGTGCCAGCAGCGTACGCGGGGGGGGCGAGCAGTACTTC
-,TRBV6-4,-,TRBJ2-6,CASSDGVGQGANVLTF,TGTGCCAGCAGTGACGGGGTTGGACAGGGGGCCAACGTCCTGACTTTC
-,TRBV6-1,-,TRBJ2-1,CASSHPREPYNEQFF,TGTGCCAGCAGCCACCCGAGGGAGCCCTACAATGAGCAGTTCTTC
-,TRBV10-3,-,TRBJ1-1,CAITTTGMNTEAFF,TGTGCCATCACTACCACAGGGATGAACACTGAAGCTTTCTTT
TRBD1,TRBV7-9,-,TRBJ1-1,CASSLHRGGWTEAFF,TGTGCCAGCAGCCTCCACAGGGGCGGTTGGACTGAAGCTTTCTTT
TRBD2,TRBV13,-,TRBJ2-5,CASSLVTSGTQETQYF,TGTGCCAGCAGCTTAGTAACTAGCGGGACTCAAGAGACCCAGTACTTC
-,TRBV5-6,-,TRBJ1-1,CASSVIKRENTEAFF,TGTGCCAGCAGCGTAATAAAGAGGGAGAACACTGAAGCTTTCTTT
-,TRBV5-6,-,TRBJ2-7,CASRNRDGRNEQYF,TGTGCCAGCCGCAACCGGGACGGGAGAAACGAGCAGTACTTC
-,TRBV5-1,-,TRBJ1-1,CASSLGRTEAFF,TGCGCCAGCAGCTTGGGCCGGACTGAAGCTTTCTTT
-,TRBV30,-,TRBJ2-1,CAWRGHEQFF,TGTGCCTGGAGGGGGCATGAGCAGTTCTTC
-,TRBV30,-,TRBJ1-5,CAWSKKGDQPQHF,TGTGCCTGGAGTAAAAAGGGGGATCAGCCCCAGCATTTT
-,TRBV7-6,-,TRBJ2-7,CASSPSAFSYEQYF,TGTGCCAGCAGCCCCTCTGCCTTTAGCTACGAGCAGTACTTC
-,TRBV4-3,few,TRBJ1-1,CASSQTYRVNTEAFF,TGCGCCAGCAGCCAGACGTACAGGGTGAACACTGAAGCTTTCTTT
-,TRBV6-5,-,TRBJ1-1,CASSFYPPEDHEAFF,TGTGCCAGCAGTTTTTACCCTCCCGAGGATCATGAAGCTTTCTTT
TRBD1,TRBV5-1,-,TRBJ2-7,CASSSGTGDYEQYF,TGCGCCAGCAGCTCCGGGACAGGGGACTACGAGCAGTACTTC